A selection of T cell receptor beta chains follows, all from one sample in a study of tumor and adjacent non-tumor tissue in lung cancer. TCRdb reanalysed the multiplex PCR reads using MiXCR and keeps one entry per CDR3 protein. The sample comprises under 150,000 distinct CDR3 sequences, 60% to 70% of which are singletons, and 15% to 20% rests with the top ten. Sequenced input: lung tumor tissue. The source of these receptors is a man in his sixties with small cell lung cancer. Each CDR3 is given with its conserved first and last residue. The D gene is left open where the match is weak. Rows give clone size only sometimes, using once, few, many, or a class for an expanded clone.

j_call: TRBJ2-7
clone_size: .
v_call: TRBV5-1
d_call: .
cdr3_aa: CASSLVQASEQYF
cdr3_nt: TGCGCCAGCAGCTTGGTTCAAGCATCCGAGCAGTACTTC

j_call: TRBJ1-6
clone_size: many
v_call: TRBV2
d_call: .
cdr3_aa: CASSDAPGLGSPLHF
cdr3_nt: TGTGCCAGCAGTGACGCCCCGGGGCTAGGTTCACCCCTCCACTTT

j_call: TRBJ1-5
clone_size: .
v_call: TRBV5-6
d_call: TRBD1
cdr3_aa: CASSSTGGGHHPQHF
cdr3_nt: TGTGCCAGCAGCTCCACAGGGGGCGGTCATCATCCCCAGCATTTT

j_call: TRBJ2-3
clone_size: few
v_call: TRBV7-9
d_call: .
cdr3_aa: CASSLIPTGPDTQYF
cdr3_nt: TGTGCCAGCAGCTTAATCCCCACAGGCCCAGATACGCAGTATTTT

j_call: TRBJ2-3
clone_size: few
v_call: TRBV11-2
d_call: .
cdr3_aa: CASSLAHSSTDMQYF
cdr3_nt: TGTGCCAGCAGCTTAGCTCACTCTAGCACAGATATGCAGTATTTT

j_call: TRBJ1-5
clone_size: .
v_call: TRBV6-5
d_call: .
cdr3_aa: CASSFPDEPQHF
cdr3_nt: TGTGCCAGCAGTTTCCCTGATGAGCCCCAGCATTTT

j_call: TRBJ1-4
clone_size: .
v_call: TRBV29-1
d_call: .
cdr3_aa: CSVDEPGEKLFF
cdr3_nt: TGCAGCGTTGATGAGCCGGGCGAAAAACTGTTTTTT

j_call: TRBJ1-5
clone_size: .
v_call: TRBV20-1
d_call: TRBD1
cdr3_aa: CSASGQGGQPQHF
cdr3_nt: TGCAGTGCTAGTGGACAGGGAGGTCAGCCCCAGCATTTT

j_call: TRBJ1-1
clone_size: .
v_call: TRBV12-3/TRBV12-4
d_call: .
cdr3_aa: CASNKEFVGVAYTEAFF
cdr3_nt: TGTGCCAGCAATAAGGAGTTTGTCGGGGTTGCGTACACTGAAGCTTTCTTT

j_call: TRBJ2-7
clone_size: .
v_call: TRBV20-1
d_call: .
cdr3_aa: CSASMFQGSYEQYF
cdr3_nt: TGCAGTGCTAGTATGTTTCAGGGATCCTACGAGCAGTACTTC

j_call: TRBJ2-6
clone_size: once
v_call: TRBV4-1
d_call: .
cdr3_aa: CASSPMGPVQDFAGANVLTF
cdr3_nt: TGCGCCAGCAGCCCCATGGGGCCTGTACAGGACTTCGCTGGGGCCAACGTCTTGACTTTC

j_call: TRBJ1-5
clone_size: .
v_call: TRBV20-1
d_call: TRBD1
cdr3_aa: CSASPGTGTVNRPQHF
cdr3_nt: TGCAGTGCTAGTCCTGGGACAGGGACGGTCAATCGGCCCCAGCATTTC

j_call: TRBJ2-2
clone_size: .
v_call: TRBV4-2
d_call: .
cdr3_aa: CASSQDRRDTWELFF
cdr3_nt: TGTGCCAGCAGCCAAGACCGCAGGGACACCTGGGAGCTGTTTTTT

j_call: TRBJ2-1
clone_size: many
v_call: TRBV6-6
d_call: TRBD2
cdr3_aa: CASRKTSGVYNEQFF
cdr3_nt: TGTGCCAGCAGGAAGACTAGCGGGGTTTACAATGAGCAGTTCTTC

j_call: TRBJ1-5
clone_size: once
v_call: TRBV6-1
d_call: .
cdr3_aa: CSSSEVWRQPQHF
cdr3_nt: TGTTCCAGCAGTGAAGTATGGAGACAACCCCAGCATTTT